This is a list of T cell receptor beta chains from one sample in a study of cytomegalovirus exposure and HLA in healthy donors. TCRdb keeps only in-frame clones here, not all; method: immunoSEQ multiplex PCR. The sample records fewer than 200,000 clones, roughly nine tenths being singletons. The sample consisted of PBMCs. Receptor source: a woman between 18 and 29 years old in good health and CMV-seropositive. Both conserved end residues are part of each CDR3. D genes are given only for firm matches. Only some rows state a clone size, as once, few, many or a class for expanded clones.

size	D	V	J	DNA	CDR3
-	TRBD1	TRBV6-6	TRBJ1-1	TGTGCCAGCAGTGAGACAGGGGGGGAAGCTTTCTTT	CASSETGGEAFF
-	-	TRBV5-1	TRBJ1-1	TGCGCCAGCACCTGGGGGGACGGCAGCCCGAACACTGAAGCTTTCTTT	CASTWGDGSPNTEAFF
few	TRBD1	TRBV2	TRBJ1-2	TGTGCCAGCAGTGAAGGACAGGGCACCTACTATGGCTACACCTTC	CASSEGQGTYYGYTF
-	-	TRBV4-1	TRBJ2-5	TGCGCCAGCAGCCAAGAGGGGGGGGGACAACCTCAAGAGACCCAGTACTTC	CASSQEGGGQPQETQYF
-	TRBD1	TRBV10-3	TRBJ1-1	TGTGCCATCAGTGAAGGACAGGGGCTGGCTGAAGCTTTCTTT	CAISEGQGLAEAFF
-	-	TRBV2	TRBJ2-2	TGTGCCAGCCGCGGATTGACGAACACCGGGGAGCTGTTTTTT	CASRGLTNTGELFF
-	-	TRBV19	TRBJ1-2	TGTGCCAGTAGGCCCTTGACGGACACTCCAAACTATGGCTACACCTTC	CASRPLTDTPNYGYTF
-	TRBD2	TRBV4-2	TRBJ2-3	TGTGCCAGCAGCCAGCTAGCGGGGGGCAACACAGATACGCAGTATTTT	CASSQLAGGNTDTQYF
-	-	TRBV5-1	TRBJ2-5	TGCGCCAGCAGCTTCTTACAGGGAAGGAGAGAGACCCAGTACTTC	CASSFLQGRRETQYF
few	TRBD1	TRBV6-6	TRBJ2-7	TGTGCCAGCAGCCTCACAGGGGACTACGAGCAGTACTTC	CASSLTGDYEQYF
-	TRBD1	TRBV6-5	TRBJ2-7	TGTGCCAGCAGTGCGGACAGGGGCTCCTACGAGCAGTACTTC	CASSADRGSYEQYF
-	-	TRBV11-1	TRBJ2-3	TGTGCCAGCAGCCCCCGCCCTAATACGCAGTATTTT	CASSPRPNTQYF
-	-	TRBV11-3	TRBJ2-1	TGTGCCAGCAGCTTAGCGTGGGGGGCCTACAATGAGCAGTTCTTC	CASSLAWGAYNEQFF
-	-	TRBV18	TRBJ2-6	TGTGCCAGCTCACCCGCAGCGACTGGGGCCAACGTCCTGACTTTC	CASSPAATGANVLTF
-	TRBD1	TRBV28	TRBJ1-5	TGTGCCAGCAGGCGGACAGGGAATCAGCCCCAGCATTTT	CASRRTGNQPQHF